A selection of T cell receptor beta chains follows, all from one sample in a study of T cell repertoires in cytomegalovirus infection. These receptors are not linked to any known antigen. TCRdb called the reads again in MiXCR, with one record for every CDR3 protein. The table has 75,000 to 100,000 distinct CDR3 sequences, 45% to 50% seen once; the top ten hold over 85%. The sample in question was CD8+ T cells from cultured PBMCs, obtained from culture after CMV antigen stimulation. Receptors were obtained from a human donor in good health (CMV status not recorded). Some clones in this sample may be carry-over from other donors' samples. Each CDR3 is given with its conserved first and last residue. A D gene is named only where the DNA matches it firmly. The size of a clone is reported for some rows only, either as once, few or many, or as a class for expanded clones.

cdr3_aa | cdr3_nt | d_call | v_call | clone_size | j_call
CASSQIRDRNTGELFF | TGTGCCAGCAGCCAGATCCGGGACAGAAACACCGGGGAGCTGTTTTTT | TRBD1 | TRBV3-1 | NA | TRBJ2-2
CASSLANHTEAFF | TGTGCCAGCAGCTTAGCGAACCACACTGAAGCTTTCTTT | NA | TRBV7-4 | NA | TRBJ1-1
CASSFEGPGITEAFF | TGCGCCAGCAGCTTTGAAGGGCCCGGGATCACTGAAGCTTTCTTT | NA | TRBV5-1 | NA | TRBJ1-1
CASSPFSRAPTDTQYF | TGTGCCAGCAGCCCCTTCTCGCGGGCCCCCACAGATACGCAGTATTTT | NA | TRBV27 | NA | TRBJ2-3
CSSSWDTPGYEQYF | TGTAGCAGCAGCTGGGACACCCCTGGCTACGAGCAGTACTTC | NA | TRBV7-8 | NA | TRBJ2-7
CASTLAGVHNEQFF | TGTGCCAGCACACTAGCGGGAGTACACAATGAGCAGTTCTTC | TRBD2 | TRBV28 | NA | TRBJ2-1
CASSFIRLPSSYEQYF | TGTGCCAGCAGTTTTATAAGGCTTCCGAGCTCCTACGAGCAGTACTTC | NA | TRBV12-3/TRBV12-4 | NA | TRBJ2-7
CASSSPRDDEQFF | TGTGCCAGCAGCTCTCCCAGGGATGATGAGCAGTTCTTC | NA | TRBV7-4 | few | TRBJ2-1
CASSQVDTGYEQYF | TGTGCCAGCAGCCAAGTCGATACCGGCTACGAGCAGTACTTC | NA | TRBV4-2 | few | TRBJ2-7
CASSLTKMGSHNEQFF | TGTGCCAGCAGCTTGACCAAGATGGGCTCGCACAATGAGCAGTTCTTC | NA | TRBV7-2 | many | TRBJ2-1
CASSQRLPNSGRSMTGELFF | TGTGCCAGCAGCCAACGTCTGCCTAACTCCGGGCGGTCGATGACCGGGGAGCTGTTTTTT | NA | TRBV14 | NA | TRBJ2-2
CASSPTGANGANVLTF | TGTGCCAGTAGTCCAACAGGGGCGAATGGGGCCAACGTCCTGACTTTC | TRBD1 | TRBV19 | NA | TRBJ2-6
CASSKRDSLNTEAFF | TGTGCCAGCAGTAAAAGGGACAGCCTGAACACTGAAGCTTTCTTT | TRBD1 | TRBV27 | few | TRBJ1-1
CASSYSASGAYEQYF | TGTGCCAGCAGTTACTCTGCTAGCGGGGCATACGAGCAGTACTTC | TRBD2 | TRBV6-8 | NA | TRBJ2-7